This T cell receptor beta chain was found in a study of sequential checkpoint blockade in melanoma. Overall study context: TCRβ was sequenced from DNA of about 94 pretreatment tumors. Whole-study results and caveats: Pretreatment TIL clonality tracked with response in the nivolumab-first arm.

Noted treatment: randomized to nivolumab then ipilimumab (arm A) or the reverse (arm B). Libraries were prepared by immunoSEQ multiplex PCR; TCRdb keeps only in-frame clonotypes and omits some of them. The data hold about 37,000 clones, with 30% to 40% observed a single time. This CDR3 contains 16 residues. With V trimmed by 4 bases and J by 2 bases, 8 bases remained unmatched. Germline assignment: CDR1 SGDLS and CDR2 YYNGEE. This clone came up many times. Antigen specificity is unknown. The V and J genes are TRBV9 and TRBJ2-3; 9 positions match TRBD2. The sample here was tumor tissue (inferred from file names), taken from a patient given nivolumab and ipilimumab in sequence. This receptor was obtained from a human donor with melanoma. DNA of the CDR3: TGTGCCAGCAGCCCCCGCGGGGGGGCCTCCACAGATACGCAGTATTTT. Translation gives CASSPRGGASTDTQYF.